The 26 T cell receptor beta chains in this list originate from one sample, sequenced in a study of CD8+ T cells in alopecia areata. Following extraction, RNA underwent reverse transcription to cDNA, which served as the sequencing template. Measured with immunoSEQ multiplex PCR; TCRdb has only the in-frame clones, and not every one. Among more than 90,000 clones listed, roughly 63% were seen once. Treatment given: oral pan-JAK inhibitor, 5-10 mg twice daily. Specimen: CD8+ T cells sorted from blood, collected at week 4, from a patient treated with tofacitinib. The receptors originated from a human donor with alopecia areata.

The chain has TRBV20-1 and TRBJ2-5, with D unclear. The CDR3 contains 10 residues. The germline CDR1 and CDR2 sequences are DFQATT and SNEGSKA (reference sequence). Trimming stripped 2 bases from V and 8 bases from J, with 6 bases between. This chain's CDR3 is CSARTETQYF. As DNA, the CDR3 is TGCAGTGCTAGAACCGAAACCCAGTACTTC.

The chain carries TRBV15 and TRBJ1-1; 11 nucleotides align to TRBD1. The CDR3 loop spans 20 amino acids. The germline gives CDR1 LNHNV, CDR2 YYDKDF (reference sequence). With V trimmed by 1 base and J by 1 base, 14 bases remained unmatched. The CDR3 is CATSRGGVGQGASPNTEAFF. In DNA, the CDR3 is TGTGCCACCAGCAGAGGGGGCGTCGGACAGGGGGCTAGTCCGAACACTGAAGCTTTCTTT.

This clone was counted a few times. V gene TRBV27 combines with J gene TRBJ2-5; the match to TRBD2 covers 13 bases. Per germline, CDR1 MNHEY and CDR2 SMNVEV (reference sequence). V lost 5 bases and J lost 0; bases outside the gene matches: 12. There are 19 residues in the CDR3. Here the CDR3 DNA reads TGTGCCAGCAGTCCGTCAGAGGGACTAGCGGGGATGTACCAAGAGACCCAGTACTTC. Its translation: CASSPSEGLAGMYQETQYF.

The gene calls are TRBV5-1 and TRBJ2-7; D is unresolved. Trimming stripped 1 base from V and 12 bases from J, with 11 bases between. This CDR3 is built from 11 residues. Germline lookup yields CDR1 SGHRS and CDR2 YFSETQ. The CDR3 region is CASSLKQELYF. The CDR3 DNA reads TGCGCCAGCAGCTTGAAGCAGGAACTGTACTTC.

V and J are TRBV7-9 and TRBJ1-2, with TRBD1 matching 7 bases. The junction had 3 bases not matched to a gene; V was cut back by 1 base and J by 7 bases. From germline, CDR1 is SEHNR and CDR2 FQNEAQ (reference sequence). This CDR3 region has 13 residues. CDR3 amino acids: CASSLEGAGGYTF. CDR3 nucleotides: TGTGCCAGCAGCTTAGAGGGGGCCGGTGGCTACACCTTC.

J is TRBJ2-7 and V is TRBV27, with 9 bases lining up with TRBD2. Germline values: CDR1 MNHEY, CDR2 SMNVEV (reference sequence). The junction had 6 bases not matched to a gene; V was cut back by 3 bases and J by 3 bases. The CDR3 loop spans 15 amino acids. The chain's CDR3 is CASSLASGAIYEQYF. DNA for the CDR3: TGTGCCAGCAGTTTGGCTAGCGGGGCGATCTACGAGCAGTACTTC.

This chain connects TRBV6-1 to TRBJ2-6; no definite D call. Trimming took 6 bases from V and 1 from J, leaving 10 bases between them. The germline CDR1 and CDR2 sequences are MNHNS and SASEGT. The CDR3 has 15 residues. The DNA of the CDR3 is TGTGCCAGCAGCCTAGACATATCTGGGGCCAACGTCCTGACTTTC. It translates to CASSLDISGANVLTF.

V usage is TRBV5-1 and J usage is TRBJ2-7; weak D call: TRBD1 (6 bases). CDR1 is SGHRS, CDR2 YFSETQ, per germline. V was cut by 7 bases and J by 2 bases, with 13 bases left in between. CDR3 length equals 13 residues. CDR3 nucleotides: TGCGCCAGCGGGAACAGGGATACCTACGAGCAGTACTTC. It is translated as CASGNRDTYEQYF.

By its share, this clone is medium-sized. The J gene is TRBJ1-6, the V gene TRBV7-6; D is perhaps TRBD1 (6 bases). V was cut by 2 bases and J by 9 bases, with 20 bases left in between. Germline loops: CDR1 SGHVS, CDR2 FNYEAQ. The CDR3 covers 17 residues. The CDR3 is CASSLIPGRGRPSPLHF. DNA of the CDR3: TGTGCCAGCAGCTTAATCCCCGGCAGGGGCAGGCCTTCACCCCTCCACTTT.

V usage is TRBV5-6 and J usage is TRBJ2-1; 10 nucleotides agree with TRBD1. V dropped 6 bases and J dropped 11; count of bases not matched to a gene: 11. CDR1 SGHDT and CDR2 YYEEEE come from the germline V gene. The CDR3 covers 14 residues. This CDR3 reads CASTPGQGIDKQFF. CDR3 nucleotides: TGTGCCAGCACTCCGGGACAGGGGATCGACAAGCAGTTCTTC.

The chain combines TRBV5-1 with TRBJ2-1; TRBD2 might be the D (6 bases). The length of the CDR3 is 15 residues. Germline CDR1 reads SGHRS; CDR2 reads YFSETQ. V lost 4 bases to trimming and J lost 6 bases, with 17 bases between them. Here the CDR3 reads CASSPALGGPNEQFF. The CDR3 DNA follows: TGCGCCAGCAGCCCTGCTCTCGGGGGACCCAATGAGCAGTTCTTC.

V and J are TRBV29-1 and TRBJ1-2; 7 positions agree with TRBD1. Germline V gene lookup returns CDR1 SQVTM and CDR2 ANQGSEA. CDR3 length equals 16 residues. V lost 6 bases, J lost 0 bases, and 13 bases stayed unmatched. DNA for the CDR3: TGCAGCGTCGTACCCCGGACAGGACATACTAACTATGGCTACACCTTC. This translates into CSVVPRTGHTNYGYTF.

CDR3 region: CASSQGPQGGELFF. For the CDR3, the DNA is TGCGCCAGCAGCCAAGGGCCCCAGGGTGGGGAGCTGTTTTTT. The rearrangement links TRBV4-1 to TRBJ2-2; D may be TRBD1 (5 bases). CDR1 and CDR2 (germline): MGHRA, YSYEKL. Trimming removed 1 base from V and 8 bases from J, with 11 bases in between. The CDR3 totals 14 residues.

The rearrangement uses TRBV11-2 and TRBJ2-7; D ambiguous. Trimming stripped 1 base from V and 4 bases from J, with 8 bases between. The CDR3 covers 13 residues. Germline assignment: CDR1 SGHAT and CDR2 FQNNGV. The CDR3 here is CASSLGSVYEQYF. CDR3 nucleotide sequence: TGTGCCAGCAGCTTAGGTTCGGTTTACGAGCAGTACTTC.

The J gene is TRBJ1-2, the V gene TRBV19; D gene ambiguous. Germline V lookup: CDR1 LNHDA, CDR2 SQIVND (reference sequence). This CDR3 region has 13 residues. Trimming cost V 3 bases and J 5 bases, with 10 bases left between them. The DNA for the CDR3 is TGTGCCAGTAGTATTCTCGCCGGATATGGCTACACCTTC. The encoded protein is CASSILAGYGYTF. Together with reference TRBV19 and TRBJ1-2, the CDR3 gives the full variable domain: DGGITQSPKYLFRKEGQNVTLSCEQNLNHDAMYWYRQDPGQGLRLIYYSQIVNDFQKGDIAEGYSVSREKKESFPLTVTSAQKNPTAFYLCASSILAGYGYTFGSGTRLTVV.

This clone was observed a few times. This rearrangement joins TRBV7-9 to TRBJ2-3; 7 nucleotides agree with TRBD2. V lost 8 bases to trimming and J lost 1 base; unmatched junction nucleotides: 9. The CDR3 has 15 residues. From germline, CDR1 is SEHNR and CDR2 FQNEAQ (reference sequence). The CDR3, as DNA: TGTGCCAGCGGAAGATTAAGCGGGGGCACAGATACGCAGTATTTT. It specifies CASGRLSGGTDTQYF.

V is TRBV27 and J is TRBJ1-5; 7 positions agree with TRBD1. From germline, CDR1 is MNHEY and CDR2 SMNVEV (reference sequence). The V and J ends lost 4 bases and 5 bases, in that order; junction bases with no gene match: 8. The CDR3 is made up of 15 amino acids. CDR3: CASSSLTGDYQPQHF. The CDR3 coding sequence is TGTGCCAGCAGTTCATTAACAGGGGATTATCAGCCCCAGCATTTT.

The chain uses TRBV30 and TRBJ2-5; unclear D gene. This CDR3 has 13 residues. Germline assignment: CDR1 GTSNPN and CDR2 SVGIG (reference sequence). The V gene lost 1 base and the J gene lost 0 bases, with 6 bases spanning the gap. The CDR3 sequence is CAWSGADQETQYF. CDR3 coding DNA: TGTGCCTGGAGTGGAGCAGACCAAGAGACCCAGTACTTC.

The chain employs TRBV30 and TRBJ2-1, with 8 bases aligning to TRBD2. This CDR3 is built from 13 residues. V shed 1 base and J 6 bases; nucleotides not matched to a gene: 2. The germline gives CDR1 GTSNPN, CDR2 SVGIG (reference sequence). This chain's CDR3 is CAWSARGGNEQFF. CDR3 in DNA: TGTGCCTGGAGTGCACGGGGGGGCAATGAGCAGTTCTTC. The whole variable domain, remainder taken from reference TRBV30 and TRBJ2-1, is SQTIHQWPATLVQPVGSPLSLECTVEGTSNPNLYWYRQAAGRGLQLLFYSVGIGQISSEVPQNLSASRPQDRQFILSSKKLLLSDSGFYLCAWSARGGNEQFFGPGTRLTVL.

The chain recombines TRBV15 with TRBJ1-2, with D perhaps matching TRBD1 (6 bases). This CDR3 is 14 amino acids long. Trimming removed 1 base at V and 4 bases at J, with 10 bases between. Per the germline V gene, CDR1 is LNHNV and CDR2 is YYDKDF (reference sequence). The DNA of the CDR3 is TGTGCCACCAGCAGAGGAACAGGGAGCTATGGCTACACCTTC. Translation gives CATSRGTGSYGYTF. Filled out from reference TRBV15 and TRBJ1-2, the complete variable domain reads DAMVIQNPRYQVTQFGKPVTLSCSQTLNHNVMYWYQQKSSQAPKLLFHYYDKDFNNEADTPDNFQSRRPNTSFCFLDIRSPGLGDTAMYLCATSRGTGSYGYTFGSGTRLTVV.

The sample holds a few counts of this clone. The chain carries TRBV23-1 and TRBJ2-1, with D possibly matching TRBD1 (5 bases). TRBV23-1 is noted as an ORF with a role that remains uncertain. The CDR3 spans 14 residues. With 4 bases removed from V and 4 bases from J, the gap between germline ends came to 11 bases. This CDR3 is CASSRRQFYNEQFF. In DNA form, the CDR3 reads TGCGCCAGCAGTCGCAGACAGTTTTACAATGAGCAGTTCTTC.

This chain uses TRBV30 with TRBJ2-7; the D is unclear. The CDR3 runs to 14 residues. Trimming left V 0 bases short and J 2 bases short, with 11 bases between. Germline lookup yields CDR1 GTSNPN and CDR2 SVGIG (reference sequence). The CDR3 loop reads CAWSVGPGPYEQYF. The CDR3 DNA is TGTGCCTGGAGTGTAGGTCCCGGACCCTACGAGCAGTACTTC.

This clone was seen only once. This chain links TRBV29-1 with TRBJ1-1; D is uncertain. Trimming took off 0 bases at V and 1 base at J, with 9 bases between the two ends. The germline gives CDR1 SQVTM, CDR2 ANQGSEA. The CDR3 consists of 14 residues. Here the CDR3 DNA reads TGCAGCGTTGAAGACAGGATTCGGAACACTGAAGCTTTCTTT. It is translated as CSVEDRIRNTEAFF.

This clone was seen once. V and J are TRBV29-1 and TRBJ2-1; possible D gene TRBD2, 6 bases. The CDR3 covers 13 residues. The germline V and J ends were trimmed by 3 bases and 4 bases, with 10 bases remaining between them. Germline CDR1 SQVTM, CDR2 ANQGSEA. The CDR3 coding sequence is TGCAGCGTTGAGGGGGGACTTTACAATGAGCAGTTCTTC. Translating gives CSVEGGLYNEQFF.

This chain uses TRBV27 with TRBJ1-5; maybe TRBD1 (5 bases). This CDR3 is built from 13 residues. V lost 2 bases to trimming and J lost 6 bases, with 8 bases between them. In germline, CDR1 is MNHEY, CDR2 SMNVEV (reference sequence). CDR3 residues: CASSLGGRQPQHF. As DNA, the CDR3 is TGTGCCAGCAGTTTAGGGGGACGTCAGCCCCAGCATTTT.

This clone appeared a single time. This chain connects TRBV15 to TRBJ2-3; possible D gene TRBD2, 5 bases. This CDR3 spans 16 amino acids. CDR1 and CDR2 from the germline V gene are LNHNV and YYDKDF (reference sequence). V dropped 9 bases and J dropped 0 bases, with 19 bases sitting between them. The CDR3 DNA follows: TGTGCCACAAAAACTATCGGGGTTTCGAGCACAGATACGCAGTATTTT. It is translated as CATKTIGVSSTDTQYF.